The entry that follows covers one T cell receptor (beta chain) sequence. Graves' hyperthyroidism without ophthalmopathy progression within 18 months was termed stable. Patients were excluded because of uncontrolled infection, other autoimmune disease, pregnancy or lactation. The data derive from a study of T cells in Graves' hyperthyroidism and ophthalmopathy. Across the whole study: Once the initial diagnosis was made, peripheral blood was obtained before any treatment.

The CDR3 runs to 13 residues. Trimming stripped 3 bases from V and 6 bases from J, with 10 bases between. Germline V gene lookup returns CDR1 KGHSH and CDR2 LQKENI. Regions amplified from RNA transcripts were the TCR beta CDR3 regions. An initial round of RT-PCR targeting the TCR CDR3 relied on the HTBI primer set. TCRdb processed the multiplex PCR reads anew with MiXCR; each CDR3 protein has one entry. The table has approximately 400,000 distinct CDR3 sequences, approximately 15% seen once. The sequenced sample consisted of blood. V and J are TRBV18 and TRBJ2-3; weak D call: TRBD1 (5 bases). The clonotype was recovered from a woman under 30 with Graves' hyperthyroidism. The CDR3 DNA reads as TGTGCCAGCTCACCGGGGAACAGGGATACGCAGTATTTT. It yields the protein CASSPGNRDTQYF.